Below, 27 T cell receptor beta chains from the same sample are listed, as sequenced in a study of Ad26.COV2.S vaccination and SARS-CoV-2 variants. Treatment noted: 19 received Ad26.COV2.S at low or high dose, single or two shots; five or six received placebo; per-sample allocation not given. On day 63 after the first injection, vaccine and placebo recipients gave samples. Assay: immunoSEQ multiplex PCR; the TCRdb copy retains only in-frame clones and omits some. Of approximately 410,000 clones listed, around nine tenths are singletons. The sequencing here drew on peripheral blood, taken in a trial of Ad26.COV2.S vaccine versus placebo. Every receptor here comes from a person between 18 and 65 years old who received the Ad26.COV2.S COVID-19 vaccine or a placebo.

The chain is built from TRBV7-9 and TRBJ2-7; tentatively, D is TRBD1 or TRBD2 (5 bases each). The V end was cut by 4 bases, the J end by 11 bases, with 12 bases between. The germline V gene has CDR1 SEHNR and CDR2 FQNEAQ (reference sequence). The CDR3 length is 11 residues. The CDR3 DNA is TGTGCCAGCAGCTACCCGGGGCTAAAGTACTTC. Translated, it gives CASSYPGLKYF.

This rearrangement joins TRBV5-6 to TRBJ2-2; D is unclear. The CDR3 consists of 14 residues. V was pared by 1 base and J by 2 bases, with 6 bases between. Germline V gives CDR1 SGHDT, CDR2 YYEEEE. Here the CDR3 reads CASSLLSNTGELFF. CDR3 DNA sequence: TGTGCCAGCAGCTTGCTCTCTAACACCGGGGAGCTGTTTTTT.

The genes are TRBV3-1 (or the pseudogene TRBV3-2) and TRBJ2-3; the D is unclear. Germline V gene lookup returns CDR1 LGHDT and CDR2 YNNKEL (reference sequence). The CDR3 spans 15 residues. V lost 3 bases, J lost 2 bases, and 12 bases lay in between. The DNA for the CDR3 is TGTGCCAGCAGCCAGATTCCGGCTGACACAGATACGCAGTATTTT. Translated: CASSQIPADTDTQYF.

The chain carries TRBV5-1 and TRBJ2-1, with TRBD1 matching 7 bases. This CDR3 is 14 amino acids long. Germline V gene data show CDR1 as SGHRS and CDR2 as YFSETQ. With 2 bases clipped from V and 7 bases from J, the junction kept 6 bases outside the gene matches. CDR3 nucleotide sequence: TGCGCCAGCAGCTTAGACAGGGTGGGGAATGAGCAGTTCTTC. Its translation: CASSLDRVGNEQFF.

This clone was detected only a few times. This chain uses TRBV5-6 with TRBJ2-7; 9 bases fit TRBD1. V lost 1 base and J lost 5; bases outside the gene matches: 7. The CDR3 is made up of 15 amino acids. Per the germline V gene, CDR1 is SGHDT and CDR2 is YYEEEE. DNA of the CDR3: TGTGCCAGCAGCTTGTTAGGGGGACAGGGCCACGAGCAGTACTTC. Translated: CASSLLGGQGHEQYF.

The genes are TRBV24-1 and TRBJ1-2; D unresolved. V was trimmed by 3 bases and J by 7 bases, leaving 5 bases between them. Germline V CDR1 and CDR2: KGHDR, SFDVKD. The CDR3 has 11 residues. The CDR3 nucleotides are TGTGCCACCAGTGATCGGGGTGGCTACACCTTC. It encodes CATSDRGGYTF.

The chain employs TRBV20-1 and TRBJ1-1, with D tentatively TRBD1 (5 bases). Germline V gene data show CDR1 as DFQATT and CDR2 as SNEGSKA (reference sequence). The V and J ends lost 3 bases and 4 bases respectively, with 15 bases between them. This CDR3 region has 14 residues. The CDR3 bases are TGCAGTGCTAGTAGGGAGGGGTTTGGCACTGAAGCTTTCTTT. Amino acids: CSASREGFGTEAFF.

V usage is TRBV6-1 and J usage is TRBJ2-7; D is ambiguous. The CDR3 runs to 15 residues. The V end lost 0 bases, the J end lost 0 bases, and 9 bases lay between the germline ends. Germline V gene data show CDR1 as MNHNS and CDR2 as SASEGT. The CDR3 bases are TGTGCCAGCAGTGAAGCGTGGGCAAGCTCCTACGAGCAGTACTTC. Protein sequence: CASSEAWASSYEQYF.

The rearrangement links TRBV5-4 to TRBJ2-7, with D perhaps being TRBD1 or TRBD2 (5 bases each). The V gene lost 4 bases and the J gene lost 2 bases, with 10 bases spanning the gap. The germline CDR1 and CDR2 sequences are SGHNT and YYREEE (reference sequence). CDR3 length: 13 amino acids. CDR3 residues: CASSVGPPYEQYF. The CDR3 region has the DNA TGTGCCAGCAGCGTGGGACCTCCCTACGAGCAGTACTTC.

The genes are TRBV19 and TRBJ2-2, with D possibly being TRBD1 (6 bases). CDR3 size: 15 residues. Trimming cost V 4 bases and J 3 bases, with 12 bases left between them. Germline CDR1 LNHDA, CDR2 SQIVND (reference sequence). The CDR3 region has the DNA TGTGCCAGTAGTAGATACAGGGATCACACCGGGGAGCTGTTTTTT. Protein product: CASSRYRDHTGELFF.

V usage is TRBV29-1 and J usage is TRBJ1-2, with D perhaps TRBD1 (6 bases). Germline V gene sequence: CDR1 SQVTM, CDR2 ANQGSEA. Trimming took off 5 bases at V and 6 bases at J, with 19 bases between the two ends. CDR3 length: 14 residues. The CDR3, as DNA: TGCAGCGTTAGCACAGGGATTGGGTTGGATGGCTACACCTTC. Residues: CSVSTGIGLDGYTF.

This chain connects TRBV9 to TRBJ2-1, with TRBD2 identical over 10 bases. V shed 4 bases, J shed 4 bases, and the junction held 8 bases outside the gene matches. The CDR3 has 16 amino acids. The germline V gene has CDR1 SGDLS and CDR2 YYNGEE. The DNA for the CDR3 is TGTGCCAGCAGCAGGGAGCTAGCGGGAGTTTACAATGAGCAGTTCTTC. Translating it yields CASSRELAGVYNEQFF.

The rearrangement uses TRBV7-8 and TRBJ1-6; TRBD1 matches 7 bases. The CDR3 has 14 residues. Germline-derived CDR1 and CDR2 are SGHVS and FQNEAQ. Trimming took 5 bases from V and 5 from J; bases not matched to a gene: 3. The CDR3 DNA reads TGTGCCAGCAGCCGGGGACAGAATAATTCACCCCTCCACTTT. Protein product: CASSRGQNNSPLHF.

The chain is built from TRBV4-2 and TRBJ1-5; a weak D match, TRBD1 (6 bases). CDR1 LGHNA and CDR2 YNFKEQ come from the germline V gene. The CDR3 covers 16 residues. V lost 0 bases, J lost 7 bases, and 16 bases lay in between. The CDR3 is CASSQEGGKYDQPQHF. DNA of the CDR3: TGTGCCAGCAGCCAAGAAGGGGGAAAATACGACCAGCCCCAGCATTTT.

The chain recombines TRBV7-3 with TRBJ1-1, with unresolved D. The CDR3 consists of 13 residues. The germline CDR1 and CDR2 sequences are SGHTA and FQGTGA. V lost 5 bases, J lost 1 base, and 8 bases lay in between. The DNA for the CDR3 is TGTGCCAGCAGCCGTTTGCGGAACACTGAAGCTTTCTTT. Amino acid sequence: CASSRLRNTEAFF.

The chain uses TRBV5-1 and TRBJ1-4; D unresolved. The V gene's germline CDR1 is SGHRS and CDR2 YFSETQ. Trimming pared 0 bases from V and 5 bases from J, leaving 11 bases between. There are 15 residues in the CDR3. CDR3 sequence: CASSLGPSGNEKLFF. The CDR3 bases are TGCGCCAGCAGCTTGGGACCCTCTGGGAATGAAAAACTGTTTTTT. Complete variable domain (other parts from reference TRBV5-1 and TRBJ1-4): KAGVTQTPRYLIKTRGQQVTLSCSPISGHRSVSWYQQTPGQGLQFLFEYFSETQRNKGNFPGRFSGRQFSNSRSEMNVSTLELGDSALYLCASSLGPSGNEKLFFGSGTQLSVL.

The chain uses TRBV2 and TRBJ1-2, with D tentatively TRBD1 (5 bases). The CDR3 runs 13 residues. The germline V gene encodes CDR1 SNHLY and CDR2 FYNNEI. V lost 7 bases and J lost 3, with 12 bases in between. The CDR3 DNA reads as TGTGCCAGCACCAGCCCCAGGGACTATGGCTACACCTTC. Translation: CASTSPRDYGYTF.

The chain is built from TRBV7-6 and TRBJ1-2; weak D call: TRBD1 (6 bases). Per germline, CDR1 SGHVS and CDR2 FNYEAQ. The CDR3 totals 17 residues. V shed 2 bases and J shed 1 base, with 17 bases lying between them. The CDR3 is CASSLLGAGDFNYGYTF. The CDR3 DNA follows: TGTGCCAGCAGCTTATTGGGGGCAGGAGATTTTAACTATGGCTACACCTTC. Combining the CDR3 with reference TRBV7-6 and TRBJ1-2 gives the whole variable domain GAGVSQSPRYKVTKRGQDVALRCDPISGHVSLYWYRQALGQGPEFLTYFNYEAQQDKSGLPNDRFSAERPEGSISTLTIQRTEQRDSAMYRCASSLLGAGDFNYGYTFGSGTRLTVV.

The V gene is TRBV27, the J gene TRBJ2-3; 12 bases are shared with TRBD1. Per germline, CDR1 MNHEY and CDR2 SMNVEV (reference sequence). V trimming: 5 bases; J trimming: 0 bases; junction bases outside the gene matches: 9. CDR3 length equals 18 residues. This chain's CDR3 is CASSTGTGGFLSTDTQYF. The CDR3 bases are TGTGCCAGCAGTACCGGGACAGGGGGCTTTTTAAGCACAGATACGCAGTATTTT.

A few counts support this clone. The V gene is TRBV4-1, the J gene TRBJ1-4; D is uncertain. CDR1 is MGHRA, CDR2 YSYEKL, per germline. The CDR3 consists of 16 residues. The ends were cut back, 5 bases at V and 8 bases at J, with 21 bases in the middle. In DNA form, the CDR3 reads TGCGCCAGCAGCGAAGGTCCAGGCCCCCTTGGGGAAAAACTGTTTTTT. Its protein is CASSEGPGPLGEKLFF.

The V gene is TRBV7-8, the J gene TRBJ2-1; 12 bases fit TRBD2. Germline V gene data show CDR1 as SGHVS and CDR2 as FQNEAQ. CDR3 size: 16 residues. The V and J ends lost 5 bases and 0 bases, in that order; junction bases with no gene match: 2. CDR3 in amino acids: CASSPSGGVSYNEQFF. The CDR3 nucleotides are TGTGCCAGCAGCCCTAGCGGGGGGGTCTCCTACAATGAGCAGTTCTTC.

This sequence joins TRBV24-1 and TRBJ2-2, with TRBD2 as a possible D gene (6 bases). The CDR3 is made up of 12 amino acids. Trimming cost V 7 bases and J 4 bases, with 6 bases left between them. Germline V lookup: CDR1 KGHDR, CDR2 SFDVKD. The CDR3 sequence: CATRRGTGELFF. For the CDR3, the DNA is TGTGCCACCAGGCGGGGCACCGGGGAGCTGTTTTTT.

The CDR3 spells CASSPDSNHGYTF. Here the CDR3 DNA reads TGTGCCAGCTCACCGGACAGTAATCATGGCTACACCTTC. The chain recombines TRBV18 with TRBJ1-2; D is possibly TRBD1 (6 bases). CDR3 length: 13 residues. Looked up from germline, CDR1 is KGHSH and CDR2 is LQKENI. Trimming stripped 3 bases from V and 6 bases from J, with 11 bases between.

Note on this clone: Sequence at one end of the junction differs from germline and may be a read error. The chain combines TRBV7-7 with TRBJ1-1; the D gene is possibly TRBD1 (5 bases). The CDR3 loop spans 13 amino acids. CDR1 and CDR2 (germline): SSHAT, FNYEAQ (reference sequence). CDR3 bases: TGTGCTAGCAGCCCGTTGGGGGACACTGAAGCTTTCTTT. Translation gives CASSPLGDTEAFF.

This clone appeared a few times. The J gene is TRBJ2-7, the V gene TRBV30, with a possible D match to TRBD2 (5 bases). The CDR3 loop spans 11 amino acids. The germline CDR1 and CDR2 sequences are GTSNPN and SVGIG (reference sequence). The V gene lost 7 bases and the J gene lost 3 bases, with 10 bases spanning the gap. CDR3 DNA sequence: TGTGCCTCCGAGGGCGACTACGAGCAGTACTTC. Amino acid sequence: CASEGDYEQYF.

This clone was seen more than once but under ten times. CDR3 sequence: CAWSSGGEGSDTQYF. The CDR3 DNA is TGTGCCTGGAGCTCCGGGGGTGAGGGCTCAGATACGCAGTATTTT. J is TRBJ2-3 and V is TRBV30; tentative D call: TRBD2 (6 bases). Germline CDR1 is GTSNPN and CDR2 is SVGIG (reference sequence). The CDR3 consists of 15 residues. V was pared by 3 bases and J by 4 bases, with 17 bases between.

Here the CDR3 DNA reads TGCAGCGTTGGGACAGTCACCGGGGAGCTGTTTTTT. Translating it yields CSVGTVTGELFF. V gene TRBV29-1 combines with J gene TRBJ2-2, with a tentative D call TRBD1 (6 bases). CDR1 is SQVTM, CDR2 ANQGSEA, per germline. Trimming removed 4 bases at V and 4 bases at J, with 7 bases between. The CDR3 consists of 12 residues.